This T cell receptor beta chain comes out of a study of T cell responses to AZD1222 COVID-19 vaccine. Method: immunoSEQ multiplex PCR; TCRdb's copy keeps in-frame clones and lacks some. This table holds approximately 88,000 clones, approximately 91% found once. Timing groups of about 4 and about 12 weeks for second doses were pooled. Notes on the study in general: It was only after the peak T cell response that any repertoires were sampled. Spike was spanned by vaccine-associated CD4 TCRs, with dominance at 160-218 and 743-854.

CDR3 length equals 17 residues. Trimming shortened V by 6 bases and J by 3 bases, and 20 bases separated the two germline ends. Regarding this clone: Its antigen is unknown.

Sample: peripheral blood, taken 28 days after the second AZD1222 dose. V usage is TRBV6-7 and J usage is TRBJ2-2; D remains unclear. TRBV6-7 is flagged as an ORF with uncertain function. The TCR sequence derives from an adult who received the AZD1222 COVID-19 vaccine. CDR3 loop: CASRQSRLQADTGELFF. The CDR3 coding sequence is TGTGCCAGCAGACAAAGTCGACTTCAGGCCGACACCGGGGAGCTGTTTTTT.